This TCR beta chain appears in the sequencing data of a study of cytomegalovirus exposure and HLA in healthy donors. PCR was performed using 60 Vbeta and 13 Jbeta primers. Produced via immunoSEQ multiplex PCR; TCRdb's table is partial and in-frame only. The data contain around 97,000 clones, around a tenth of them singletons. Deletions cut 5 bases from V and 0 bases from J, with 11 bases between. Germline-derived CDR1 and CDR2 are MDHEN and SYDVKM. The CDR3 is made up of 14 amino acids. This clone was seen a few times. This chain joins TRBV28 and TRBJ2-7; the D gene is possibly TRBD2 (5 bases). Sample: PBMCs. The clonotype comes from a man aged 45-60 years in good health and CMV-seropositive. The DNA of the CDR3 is TGTGCCAGCAGTCAAATCCGGGACTCCTACGAGCAGTACTTC. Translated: CASSQIRDSYEQYF.